The clone carrying this T cell receptor (beta chain) appeared a single time. Original handling: Reference gene primers were amplified, and this amplification served to estimate nucleated cell counts. Here immunoSEQ multiplex PCR was the method, and the copy in TCRdb shows in-frame clones only, minus some. That table supplies the V and J calls and clone size; D and trimming were determined from the DNA. The sample lists approximately 170,000 clones, over 80% occurring once. The data stem from a study of blood T cell repertoires in COVID-19. From germline, CDR1 is SGHRS and CDR2 YFSETQ. CDR3 length equals 12 residues. Deletions cut 3 bases from V and 0 bases from J, with 2 bases between. Seattle's cohort entered during active infection and was followed longitudinally.

The chain is built from TRBV5-1 and TRBJ2-3; D gene ambiguous. This receptor was taken from a woman aged 70 to 79 with COVID-19, enrolled during active disease. The sequenced sample consisted of peripheral blood. CDR3 region: CASSSSTDTQYF. CDR3 DNA: TGCGCCAGCAGCTCGAGCACAGATACGCAGTATTTT.